Listed below are T cell receptor beta chains from one sample, sequenced in a study of long-term antiretroviral therapy in people with HIV. Clones were read by immunoSEQ multiplex PCR, and TCRdb kept only the in-frame ones, dropping some. The sample includes approximately 29,000 clones, roughly 78% of them seen just once. This specimen consisted of unsorted PBMCs, obtained 1.5 years before starting antiretroviral therapy. The receptors here all came from a man between 18 and 35 years old with HIV. The CDR3 runs from the conserved cysteine through the conserved F or W. The order of the fields is J gene, V gene, CDR3 length, clone size, D gene, CDR3 protein, CDR3 DNA. D genes are given only for firm matches. Rows may omit the clone size; those that give it use once, few, many or a size class.

J gene: TRBJ2-7; V gene: TRBV7-6; CDR3 length: 13; clone size: NA; D gene: NA; CDR3 protein: CASSLHRAREQYF; CDR3 DNA: TGTGCCAGCAGCTTACACAGGGCGCGGGAGCAGTACTTC
J gene: TRBJ1-2; V gene: TRBV19; CDR3 length: 14; clone size: NA; D gene: NA; CDR3 protein: CASSAPGAYYGYTF; CDR3 DNA: TGTGCCAGTAGTGCCCCGGGGGCCTACTATGGCTACACCTTC
J gene: TRBJ2-2; V gene: TRBV6-1; CDR3 length: 18; clone size: NA; D gene: TRBD1; CDR3 protein: CASSESMGQGVRTGELFF; CDR3 DNA: TGTGCCAGCAGTGAATCGATGGGACAGGGGGTACGGACCGGGGAGCTGTTTTTT
J gene: TRBJ2-1; V gene: TRBV27; CDR3 length: 12; clone size: NA; D gene: NA; CDR3 protein: CASSFSGLRQFF; CDR3 DNA: TGTGCCAGCAGTTTCTCGGGGCTTCGGCAGTTCTTC
J gene: TRBJ2-2; V gene: TRBV7-9; CDR3 length: 13; clone size: NA; D gene: NA; CDR3 protein: CARRESRTGELFF; CDR3 DNA: TGTGCCCGGAGGGAGTCGAGGACCGGGGAGCTGTTTTTT
J gene: TRBJ1-1; V gene: TRBV9; CDR3 length: 15; clone size: NA; D gene: TRBD1; CDR3 protein: CASSVRGGPGTEAFF; CDR3 DNA: TGTGCCAGCAGCGTACGAGGGGGCCCTGGCACTGAAGCTTTCTTT
J gene: TRBJ1-5; V gene: TRBV30; CDR3 length: 15; clone size: NA; D gene: NA; CDR3 protein: CAWSVRGVGNQPQHF; CDR3 DNA: TGTGCCTGGAGTGTAAGGGGCGTGGGCAATCAGCCCCAGCATTTT
J gene: TRBJ2-1; V gene: TRBV6-4; CDR3 length: 16; clone size: NA; D gene: TRBD2; CDR3 protein: CASSDAAGGSYNEQFF; CDR3 DNA: TGTGCCAGCAGTGATGCAGCGGGGGGTTCCTACAATGAGCAGTTCTTC
J gene: TRBJ1-1; V gene: TRBV11-2; CDR3 length: 15; clone size: few; D gene: NA; CDR3 protein: CASSLTTGLNTEAFF; CDR3 DNA: TGTGCCAGCAGCTTAACGACAGGCCTGAACACTGAAGCTTTCTTT
J gene: TRBJ2-7; V gene: TRBV2; CDR3 length: 15; clone size: few; D gene: TRBD1; CDR3 protein: CASREDRGPRGEQYF; CDR3 DNA: TGTGCCAGCAGAGAGGACAGGGGCCCGCGGGGCGAGCAGTACTTC
J gene: TRBJ2-3; V gene: TRBV4-2; CDR3 length: 17; clone size: once; D gene: NA; CDR3 protein: CASSQEPVGLLGNTQYF; CDR3 DNA: TGTGCCAGCAGCCAAGAGCCTGTGGGCCTTTTAGGAAATACGCAGTATTTT
J gene: TRBJ1-2; V gene: TRBV7-9; CDR3 length: 15; clone size: once; D gene: TRBD1; CDR3 protein: CASSLATGPNQGYTF; CDR3 DNA: TGTGCCAGCAGCTTAGCGACAGGGCCCAACCAGGGCTACACCTTC
J gene: TRBJ1-2; V gene: TRBV7-9; CDR3 length: 13; clone size: NA; D gene: NA; CDR3 protein: CASSYDTSHGYTF; CDR3 DNA: TGTGCCAGCAGCTATGACACGAGCCATGGCTACACCTTC
J gene: TRBJ2-1; V gene: TRBV28; CDR3 length: 15; clone size: NA; D gene: TRBD2; CDR3 protein: CASSMTSGPYNEQFF; CDR3 DNA: TGTGCCAGCAGCATGACTAGCGGGCCCTACAATGAGCAGTTCTTC
J gene: TRBJ2-6; V gene: TRBV4-2; CDR3 length: 18; clone size: NA; D gene: NA; CDR3 protein: CASSLDPRLQSRANVLTF; CDR3 DNA: TGTGCCAGCAGCCTGGATCCCAGGTTACAAAGTCGGGCCAACGTCCTGACTTTC
J gene: TRBJ2-7; V gene: TRBV7-8; CDR3 length: 14; clone size: NA; D gene: TRBD1; CDR3 protein: CASRLGQPSYEQYF; CDR3 DNA: TGTGCCAGCAGACTGGGACAGCCCTCCTACGAGCAGTACTTC
J gene: TRBJ2-3; V gene: TRBV29-1; CDR3 length: 13; clone size: NA; D gene: NA; CDR3 protein: CSVGQGTTDTQYF; CDR3 DNA: TGCAGCGTTGGCCAGGGAACTACAGATACGCAGTATTTT
J gene: TRBJ2-5; V gene: TRBV4-1; CDR3 length: 15; clone size: NA; D gene: NA; CDR3 protein: CASSHSPGYQETQYF; CDR3 DNA: TGCGCCAGCAGCCATTCCCCGGGATACCAAGAGACCCAGTACTTC
J gene: TRBJ2-1; V gene: TRBV6-6; CDR3 length: 13; clone size: NA; D gene: NA; CDR3 protein: CASSSDSYNEQFF; CDR3 DNA: TGTGCCAGCAGTTCGGACTCTTACAATGAGCAGTTCTTC
J gene: TRBJ2-7; V gene: TRBV6-6; CDR3 length: 11; clone size: NA; D gene: NA; CDR3 protein: CASSYCYEQYF; CDR3 DNA: TGTGCCAGCAGTTACTGTTACGAGCAGTACTTC
J gene: TRBJ1-1; V gene: TRBV29-1; CDR3 length: 13; clone size: NA; D gene: NA; CDR3 protein: CSVEVWVNTEAFF; CDR3 DNA: TGCAGCGTTGAAGTTTGGGTGAACACTGAAGCTTTCTTT
J gene: TRBJ2-7; V gene: TRBV7-9; CDR3 length: 17; clone size: NA; D gene: TRBD2; CDR3 protein: CASSFQDSSGRAVEQYF; CDR3 DNA: TGTGCCAGCAGCTTCCAAGATTCTAGCGGGAGGGCCGTCGAGCAGTACTTC
J gene: TRBJ2-3; V gene: TRBV11-1; CDR3 length: 15; clone size: NA; D gene: TRBD1; CDR3 protein: CASSPWTGRLDTQYF; CDR3 DNA: TGTGCCAGCAGCCCCTGGACAGGGCGCTTAGATACGCAGTATTTT
J gene: TRBJ2-3; V gene: TRBV9; CDR3 length: 15; clone size: NA; D gene: NA; CDR3 protein: CASSVVPTGPDTQYF; CDR3 DNA: TGTGCCAGCAGCGTGGTTCCGACGGGCCCAGATACGCAGTATTTT
J gene: TRBJ2-3; V gene: TRBV18; CDR3 length: 15; clone size: NA; D gene: NA; CDR3 protein: CASSPYNSPADTQYF; CDR3 DNA: TGTGCCAGCTCACCATATAACTCACCGGCGGATACGCAGTATTTT
J gene: TRBJ2-5; V gene: TRBV19; CDR3 length: 12; clone size: NA; D gene: TRBD2; CDR3 protein: CASSISAGDQYF; CDR3 DNA: TGTGCCAGTAGTATTTCCGCGGGGGACCAGTACTTC
J gene: TRBJ2-7; V gene: TRBV5-1; CDR3 length: 14; clone size: NA; D gene: NA; CDR3 protein: CASSLSDTSYEQYF; CDR3 DNA: TGCGCCAGCAGCTTATCGGACACCTCCTACGAGCAGTACTTC
J gene: TRBJ1-2; V gene: TRBV6-5; CDR3 length: 15; clone size: once; D gene: TRBD1; CDR3 protein: CASRSHGQGVRGYTF; CDR3 DNA: TGTGCCAGCAGATCTCATGGACAGGGGGTGCGGGGCTACACCTTC
J gene: TRBJ2-3; V gene: TRBV7-2; CDR3 length: 12; clone size: NA; D gene: NA; CDR3 protein: CASSPEQNTQYF; CDR3 DNA: TGTGCCAGCAGCCCCGAACAAAATACGCAGTATTTT